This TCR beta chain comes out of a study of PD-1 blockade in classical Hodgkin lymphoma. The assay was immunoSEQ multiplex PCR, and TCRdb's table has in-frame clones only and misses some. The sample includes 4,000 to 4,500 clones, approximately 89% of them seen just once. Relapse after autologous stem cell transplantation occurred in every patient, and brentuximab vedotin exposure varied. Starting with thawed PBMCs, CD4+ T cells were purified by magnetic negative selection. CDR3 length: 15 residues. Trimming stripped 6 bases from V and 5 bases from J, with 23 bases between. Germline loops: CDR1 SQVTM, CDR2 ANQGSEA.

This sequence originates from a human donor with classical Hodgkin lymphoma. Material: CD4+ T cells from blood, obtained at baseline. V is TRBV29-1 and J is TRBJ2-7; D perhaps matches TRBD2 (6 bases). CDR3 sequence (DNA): TGCAGCGTGACCGGTGGCGGGGCCATCCTTGACGAGCAGTACTTC. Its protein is CSVTGGGAILDEQYF.